This T cell receptor beta chain emerged from a study of shared T cell receptors in the human thymus. Clones were sequenced by immunoSEQ multiplex PCR, and TCRdb holds only the in-frame ones, with some missing. The sample includes about 610,000 clones, roughly 88% of them seen just once. CDR3 size: 14 residues. J was trimmed by 6 bases and V by 5 bases; bases with no gene match: 6. Germline loops: CDR1 WNHNN, CDR2 SYGVQD (reference sequence). In addition, the sample was reused for a study of human thymus T cells. This second report adds: Immunologically healthy infants in Finland undergoing congenital heart defect surgery were the donors. Thymus pieces cut out during corrective heart surgery were the tissue that was used. Repertoires from thymus and blood appeared to show biased V and J gene usage. Unrelated individuals had highly overlapping thymic repertoires, as reported in related research.

The sequence was obtained from a boy under three years old with a congenital heart defect. The rearrangement uses TRBV10-1 and TRBJ2-2; TRBD1 aligns across 7 bases. Material: thymocytes. The CDR3 sequence: CASSRDRVSGELFF. The CDR3 DNA reads as TGCGCCAGCAGTCGAGACAGGGTTTCCGGGGAGCTGTTTTTT.